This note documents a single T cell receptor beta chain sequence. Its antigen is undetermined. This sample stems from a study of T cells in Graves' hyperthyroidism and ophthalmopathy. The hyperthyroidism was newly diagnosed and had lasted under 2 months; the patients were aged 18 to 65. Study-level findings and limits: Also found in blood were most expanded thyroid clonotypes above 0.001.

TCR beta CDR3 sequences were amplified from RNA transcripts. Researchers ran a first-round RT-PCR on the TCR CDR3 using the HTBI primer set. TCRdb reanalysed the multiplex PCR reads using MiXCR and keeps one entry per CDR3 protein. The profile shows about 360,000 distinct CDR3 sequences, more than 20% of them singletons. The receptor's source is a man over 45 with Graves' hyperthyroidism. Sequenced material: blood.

CDR3: CASSYSSNYEQYF. CDR3 in DNA: TGTGCCAGCAGTTACTCAAGCAACTACGAGCAGTACTTC. The chain uses TRBV6-6 and TRBJ2-7; D gene uncertain. Trimming stripped 0 bases from V and 3 bases from J, with 6 bases between. This CDR3 contains 13 residues. CDR1 MNHNY and CDR2 SVGAGI come from the germline V gene (reference sequence).